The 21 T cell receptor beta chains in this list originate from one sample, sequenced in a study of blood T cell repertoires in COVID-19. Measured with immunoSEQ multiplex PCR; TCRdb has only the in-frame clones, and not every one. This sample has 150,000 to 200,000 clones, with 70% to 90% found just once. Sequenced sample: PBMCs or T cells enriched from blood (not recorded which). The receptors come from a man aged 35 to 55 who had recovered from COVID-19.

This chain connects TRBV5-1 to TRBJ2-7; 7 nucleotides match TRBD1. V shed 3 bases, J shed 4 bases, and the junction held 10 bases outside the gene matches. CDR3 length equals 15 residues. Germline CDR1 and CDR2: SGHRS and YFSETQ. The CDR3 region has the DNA TGCGCCAGCAGCTCCCGGGACAGAGTGTCATACGAGCAGTACTTC. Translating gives CASSSRDRVSYEQYF.

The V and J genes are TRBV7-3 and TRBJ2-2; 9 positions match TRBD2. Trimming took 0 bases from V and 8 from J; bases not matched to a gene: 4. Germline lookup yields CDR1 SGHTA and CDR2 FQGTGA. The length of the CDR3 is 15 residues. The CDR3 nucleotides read TGTGCCAGCAGCTTAACCCGTACTAGCGGGGGGGAGCTGTTTTTT. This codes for CASSLTRTSGGELFF.

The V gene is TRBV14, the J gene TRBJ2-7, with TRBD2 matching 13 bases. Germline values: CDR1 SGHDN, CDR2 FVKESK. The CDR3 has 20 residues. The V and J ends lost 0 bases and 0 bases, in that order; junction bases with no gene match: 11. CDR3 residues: CASSQDGRLAGGYSSYEQYV. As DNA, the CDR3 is TGTGCCAGCAGCCAAGACGGGAGACTAGCGGGGGGCTACAGCTCCTACGAGCAGTACGTC.

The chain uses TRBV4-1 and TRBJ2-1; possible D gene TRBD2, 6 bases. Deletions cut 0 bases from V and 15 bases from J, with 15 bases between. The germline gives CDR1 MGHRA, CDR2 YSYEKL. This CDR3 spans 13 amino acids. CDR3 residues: CASSQDPGDGGFF. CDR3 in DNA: TGCGCCAGCAGCCAAGACCCGGGGGACGGGGGGTTCTTC.

The DNA for the CDR3 is TGCGCCAGCAGCTTGGATCAGGATACGCAGTATTTT. It codes for CASSLDQDTQYF. The rearrangement joins TRBV5-1 to TRBJ2-3; D is unclear. From germline, CDR1 is SGHRS and CDR2 YFSETQ. The length of the CDR3 is 12 residues. Trimming shortened V by 0 bases and J by 6 bases, and 5 bases separated the two germline ends.

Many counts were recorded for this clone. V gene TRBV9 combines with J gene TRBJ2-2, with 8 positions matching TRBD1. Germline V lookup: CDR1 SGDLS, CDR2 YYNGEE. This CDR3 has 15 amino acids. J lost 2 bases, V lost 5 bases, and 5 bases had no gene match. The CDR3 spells CASRRTGSNTGELFF. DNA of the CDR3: TGTGCCAGCAGAAGGACAGGGTCCAACACCGGGGAGCTGTTTTTT.

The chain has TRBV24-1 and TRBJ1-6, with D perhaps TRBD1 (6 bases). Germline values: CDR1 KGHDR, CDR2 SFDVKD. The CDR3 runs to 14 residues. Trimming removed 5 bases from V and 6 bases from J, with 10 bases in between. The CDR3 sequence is CATSANRANSPLHF. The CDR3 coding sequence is TGTGCCACCAGTGCGAACAGGGCTAATTCACCCCTCCACTTT.

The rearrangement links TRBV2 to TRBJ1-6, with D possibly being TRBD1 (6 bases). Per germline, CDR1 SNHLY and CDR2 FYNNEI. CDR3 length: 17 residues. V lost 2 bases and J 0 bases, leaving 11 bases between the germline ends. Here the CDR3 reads CASSEWGPVSYNSPLHF. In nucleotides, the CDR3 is TGTGCCAGCAGTGAATGGGGGCCCGTCTCCTATAATTCACCCCTCCACTTT.

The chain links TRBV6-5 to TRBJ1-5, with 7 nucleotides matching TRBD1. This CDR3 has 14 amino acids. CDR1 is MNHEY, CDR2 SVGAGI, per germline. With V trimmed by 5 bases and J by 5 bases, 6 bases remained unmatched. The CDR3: CASSPGQPDQPQHF. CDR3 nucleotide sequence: TGTGCCAGCAGTCCGGGACAGCCCGATCAGCCCCAGCATTTT.

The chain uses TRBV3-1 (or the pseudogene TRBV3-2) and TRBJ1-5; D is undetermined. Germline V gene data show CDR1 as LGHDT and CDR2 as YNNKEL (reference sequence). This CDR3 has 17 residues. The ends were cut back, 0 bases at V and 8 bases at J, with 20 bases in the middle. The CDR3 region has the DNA TGTGCCAGCAGCCAAGATAATGGCCGACAATCATGGAAGCCCCAGCATTTT. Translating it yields CASSQDNGRQSWKPQHF.

CDR3 DNA sequence: TGTGCCAGACGATACGAGGGTTGTTATAGCAATCAGCCCCAGCATTTT. Protein product: CARRYEGCYSNQPQHF. The chain combines TRBV19 with TRBJ1-5; D uncertain. Per the germline V gene, CDR1 is LNHDA and CDR2 is SQIVND (reference sequence). The V end lost 9 bases, the J end lost 0 bases, and 18 bases lay between the germline ends. The CDR3 totals 16 residues.

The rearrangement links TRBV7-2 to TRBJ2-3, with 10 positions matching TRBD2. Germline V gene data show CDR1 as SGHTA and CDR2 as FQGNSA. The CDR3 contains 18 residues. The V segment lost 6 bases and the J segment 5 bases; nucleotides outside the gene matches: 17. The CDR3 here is CASRPTYTQRGGGDTQYF. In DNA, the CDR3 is TGTGCCAGCAGGCCAACTTATACCCAGCGGGGGGGAGGAGATACGCAGTATTTT.

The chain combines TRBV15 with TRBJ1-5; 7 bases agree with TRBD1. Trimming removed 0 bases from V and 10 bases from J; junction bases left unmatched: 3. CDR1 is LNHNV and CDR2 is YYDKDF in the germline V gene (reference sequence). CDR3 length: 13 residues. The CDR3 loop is CATSRESGGPQHF. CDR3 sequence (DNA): TGTGCCACCAGCAGAGAATCAGGGGGTCCCCAGCATTTT.

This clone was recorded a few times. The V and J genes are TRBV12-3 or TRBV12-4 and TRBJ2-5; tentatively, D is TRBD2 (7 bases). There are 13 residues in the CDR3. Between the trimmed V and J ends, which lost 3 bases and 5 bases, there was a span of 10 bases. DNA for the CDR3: TGTGCCAGCAGTTTGCGGGGGCCGGAGACCCAGTACTTC. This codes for CASSLRGPETQYF.

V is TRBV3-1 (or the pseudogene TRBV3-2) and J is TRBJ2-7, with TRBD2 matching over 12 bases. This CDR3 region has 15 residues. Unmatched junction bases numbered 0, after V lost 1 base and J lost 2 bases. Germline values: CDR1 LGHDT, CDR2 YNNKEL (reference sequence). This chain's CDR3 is CASSQGTSGTYEQYF. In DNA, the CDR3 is TGTGCCAGCAGCCAAGGGACTAGCGGGACCTACGAGCAGTACTTC.

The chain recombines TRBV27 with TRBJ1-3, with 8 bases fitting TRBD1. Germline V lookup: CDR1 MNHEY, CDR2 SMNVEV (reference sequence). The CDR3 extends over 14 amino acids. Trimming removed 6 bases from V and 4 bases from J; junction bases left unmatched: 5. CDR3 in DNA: TGTGCCAGCAGCAAGGACAGGGACGGAAACACCATATATTTT. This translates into CASSKDRDGNTIYF.

The CDR3 is CASSSITSGQETQYF. The CDR3 nucleotides read TGTGCCAGCAGCTCGATAACTAGCGGGCAAGAGACCCAGTACTTC. V is TRBV11-2 and J is TRBJ2-5; TRBD2 matches at 9 bases. This CDR3 comprises 15 residues. After removal of 4 bases from V and 2 bases from J, the junction contained 5 bases not matched to a gene. CDR1 and CDR2 from the germline V gene are SGHAT and FQNNGV.

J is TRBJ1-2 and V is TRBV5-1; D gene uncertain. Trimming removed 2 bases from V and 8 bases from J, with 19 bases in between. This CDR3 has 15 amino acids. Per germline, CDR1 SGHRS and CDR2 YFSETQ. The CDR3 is CASSFQNSVGEGYTF. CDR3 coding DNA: TGCGCCAGCAGCTTTCAAAATTCTGTCGGTGAGGGCTACACCTTC.

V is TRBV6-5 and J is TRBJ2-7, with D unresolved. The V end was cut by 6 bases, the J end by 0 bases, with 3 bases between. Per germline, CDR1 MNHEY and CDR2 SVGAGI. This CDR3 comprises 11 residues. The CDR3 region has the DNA TGTGCCAGCAGGGCCTCCTACGAGCAGTACTTC. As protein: CASRASYEQYF.

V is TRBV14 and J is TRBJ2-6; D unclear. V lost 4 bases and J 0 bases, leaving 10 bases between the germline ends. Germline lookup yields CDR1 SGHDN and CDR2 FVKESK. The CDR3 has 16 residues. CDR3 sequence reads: CASSPGIFSGANVLTF. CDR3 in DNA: TGTGCCAGCAGCCCAGGAATATTCTCTGGGGCCAACGTCCTGACTTTC.

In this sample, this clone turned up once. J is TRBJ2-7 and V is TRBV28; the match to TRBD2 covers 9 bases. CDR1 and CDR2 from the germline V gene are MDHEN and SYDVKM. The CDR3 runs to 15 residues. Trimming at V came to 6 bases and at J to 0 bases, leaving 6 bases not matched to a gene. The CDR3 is CASRGSGGSSYEQYV. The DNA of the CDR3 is TGTGCCAGCAGGGGGAGCGGGGGGTCCTCCTACGAGCAGTACGTC.